This TCR beta chain was identified during a study of cytomegalovirus exposure and HLA in healthy donors. With respect to this clone: Its target is not known.

CDR3 length: 13 residues. CDR1 and CDR2 from the germline V gene are MNHNY and SVGAGI (reference sequence). V shed 5 bases and J shed 4 bases, with 9 bases lying between them. The PCR used 60 Vbeta and 13 Jbeta primers. Here immunoSEQ multiplex PCR was the method, and the copy in TCRdb shows in-frame clones only, minus some. The sample records roughly 190,000 clones, 75% to 90% being singletons. Findings and caveats of the study: A later analysis showed that HLA-associated TCR beta chains had undergone more clonal expansion than equally common others. Earlier analysis found most TCR beta V segments productive about 87% or about 30% of the time. In a later analysis, more than 15,000 TCR beta sequences were associated with HLA alleles at 0.05 false discovery rate. It was taken for granted in presence/absence analyses that sequencing depth across donors was roughly uniform.

Sequenced: PBMCs. This chain joins TRBV6-6 and TRBJ1-3; D is unresolved. The sequence was obtained from a man aged 35 to 55 in good health and CMV-seropositive. This CDR3 reads CASSRGSGNTIYF. CDR3 nucleotides: TGTGCCAGCAGTAGAGGGTCCGGAAACACCATATATTTT.